The sequence of this T cell receptor (beta chain) was determined in a study of neurological immune-mediated disorders. Study-wide points: Across subjects, no CDR3 amino acid sequence appeared in expanded clones of more than one subject, a finding that suggested private repertoires in all groups. Expansion of TCR clones was greatest in HTLV-1-associated myelopathy and smallest in multiple sclerosis, where it fell below that of healthy controls.

As for the cDNA, it was generated by 5'RACE with 10-nucleotide random UMIs. TCRdb passed the 5' RACE reads through MiXCR, listing each CDR3 protein once. The top ten hold around 3.9% of the sample, which has 35,000 to 45,000 distinct CDR3 sequences, around a tenth seen once. This clonotype was observed at least ten times. Its matching antigen is unknown. The sorted-subset TCR libraries were prepared using some 980,000 CD4+ or CD8+ T cells as the starting material. Germline V gene lookup returns CDR1 SGHDN and CDR2 FVKESK. The V end was cut by 0 bases, the J end by 0 bases, with 15 bases between. The CDR3 contains 18 residues.

This TCR was sampled from a woman younger than 45 with HTLV-1-associated myelopathy (HAM/TSP). V is TRBV14 and J is TRBJ2-1; a possible D gene is TRBD1 (6 bases). Sample: CD4+ T cells from blood. The CDR3 protein is CASSQDRGYISSYNEQFF. CDR3 nucleotides: TGTGCCAGCAGCCAAGACAGGGGATACATAAGCTCCTACAATGAGCAGTTCTTC.